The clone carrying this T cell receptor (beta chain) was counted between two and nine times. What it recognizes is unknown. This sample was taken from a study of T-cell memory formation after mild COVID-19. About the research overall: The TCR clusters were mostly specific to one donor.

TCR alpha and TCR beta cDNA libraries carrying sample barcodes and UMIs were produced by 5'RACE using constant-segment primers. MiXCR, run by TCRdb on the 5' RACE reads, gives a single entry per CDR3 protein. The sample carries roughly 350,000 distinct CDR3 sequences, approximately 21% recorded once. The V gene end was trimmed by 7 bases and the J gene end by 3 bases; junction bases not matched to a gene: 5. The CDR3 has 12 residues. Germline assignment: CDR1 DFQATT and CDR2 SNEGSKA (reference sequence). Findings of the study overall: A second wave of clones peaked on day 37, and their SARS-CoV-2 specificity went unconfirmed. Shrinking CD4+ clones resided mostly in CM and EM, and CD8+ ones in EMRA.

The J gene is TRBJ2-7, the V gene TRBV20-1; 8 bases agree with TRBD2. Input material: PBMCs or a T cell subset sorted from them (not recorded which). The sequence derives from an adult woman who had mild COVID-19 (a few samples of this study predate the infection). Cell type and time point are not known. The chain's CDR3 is CSVAGLYYEQYF. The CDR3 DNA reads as TGCAGTGTAGCGGGGCTCTACTACGAGCAGTACTTC.